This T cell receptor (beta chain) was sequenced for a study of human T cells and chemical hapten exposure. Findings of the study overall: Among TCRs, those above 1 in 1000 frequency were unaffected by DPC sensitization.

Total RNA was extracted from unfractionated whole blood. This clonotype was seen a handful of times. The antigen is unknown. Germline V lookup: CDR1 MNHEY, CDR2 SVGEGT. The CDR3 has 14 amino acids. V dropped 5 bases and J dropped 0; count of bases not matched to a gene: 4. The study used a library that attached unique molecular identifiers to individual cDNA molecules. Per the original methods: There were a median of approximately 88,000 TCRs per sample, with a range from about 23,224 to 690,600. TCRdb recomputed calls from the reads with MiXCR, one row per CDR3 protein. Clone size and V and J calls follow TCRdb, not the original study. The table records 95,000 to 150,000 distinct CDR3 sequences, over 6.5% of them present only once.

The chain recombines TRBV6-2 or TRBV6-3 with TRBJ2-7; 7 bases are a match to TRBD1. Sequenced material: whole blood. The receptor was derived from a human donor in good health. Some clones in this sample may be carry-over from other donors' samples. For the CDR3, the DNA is TGTGCCAGCAGTCAGGACAGGATCTCCTACGAGCAGTACTTC. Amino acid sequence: CASSQDRISYEQYF.